What follows are 23 T cell receptor beta chains derived from one specimen sequenced in a study of PD-L1 blockade in urothelial cancer. Described time point: peripheral blood 6 weeks after treatment start. This table comes from immunoSEQ multiplex PCR, and its TCRdb copy is limited to in-frame clones, with some not included. The sample shows 35,000 to 50,000 clones, 80% to 90% of them seen only once. Sequencing was performed on PBMCs, taken around atezolizumab (anti-PD-L1) treatment. Source of these receptors: a man in his 60s with urothelial cancer.

This clone has only one observation. The genes are TRBV2 and TRBJ1-5; maybe TRBD1 (6 bases). Germline V gene data show CDR1 as SNHLY and CDR2 as FYNNEI. The V end was cut by 7 bases, the J end by 4 bases, with 26 bases between. The CDR3 extends over 18 amino acids. The CDR3 loop reads CASTPSRDMTKQNQPQHF. The CDR3 coding sequence is TGTGCCAGCACCCCCAGCCGGGACATGACAAAGCAGAATCAGCCCCAGCATTTT. The entire variable domain, with the rest obtained from reference TRBV2 and TRBJ1-5, is as follows: EPEVTQTPSHQVTQMGQEVILRCVPISNHLYFYWYRQILGQKVEFLVSFYNNEISEKSEIFDDQFSVERPDGSNFTLKIRSTKLEDSAMYFCASTPSRDMTKQNQPQHFGDGTRLSIL.

The chain uses TRBV12-5 and TRBJ2-3; 8 bases match TRBD1. Losses at the gene ends were 4 bases for V and 2 bases for J; bases not matched to a gene: 8. This CDR3 comprises 16 residues. Germline V gene data show CDR1 as LGHNT and CDR2 as FRNRAP. The CDR3 reads CASGSGQGGYTDTQYF. CDR3 sequence (DNA): TGTGCTAGTGGTTCCGGACAGGGAGGTTACACAGATACGCAGTATTTT.

CDR3 region: CASSPTELGGETQYF. The CDR3 DNA reads TGTGCCAGCAGCCCAACAGAGCTGGGCGGGGAGACCCAGTACTTC. V and J are TRBV7-8 and TRBJ2-5; D is perhaps TRBD2 (5 bases). V lost 5 bases to trimming and J lost 5 bases, with 18 bases between them. CDR3 length equals 15 residues. From germline, CDR1 is SGHVS and CDR2 FQNEAQ.

The chain combines TRBV7-7 with TRBJ2-5; TRBD2 matches at 8 bases. Per germline, CDR1 SSHAT and CDR2 FNYEAQ (reference sequence). This CDR3 comprises 15 residues. The junction had 4 bases not matched to a gene; V was cut back by 2 bases and J by 2 bases. CDR3 DNA: TGTGCCAGCAGCTTAAGGGCTAGCGGGCAAGAGACCCAGTACTTC. It is translated as CASSLRASGQETQYF. Using reference TRBV7-7 and TRBJ2-5 for the parts outside the CDR3, the full variable domain is GAGVSQSPRYKVTKRGQDVTLRCDPISSHATLYWYQQALGQGPEFLTYFNYEAQPDKSGLPSDRFSAERPEGSISTLTIQRTEQRDSAMYRCASSLRASGQETQYFGPGTRLLVL.

The rearrangement links TRBV10-3 to TRBJ1-5, with D possibly TRBD1 on 5 matching bases. Between the trimmed V and J ends, which lost 2 bases and 2 bases, there was a span of 13 bases. This CDR3 has 16 residues. Germline V CDR1 and CDR2: ENHRY, SYGVKD. The CDR3 bases are TGTGCCATCAGTGAGGGGATTCAGGGTCGCAATCAGCCCCAGCATTTT. Protein product: CAISEGIQGRNQPQHF.

J is TRBJ2-5 and V is TRBV18; TRBD1 agrees at 8 bases. The CDR3 runs 16 residues. The ends lost 0 bases at V and 3 bases at J; junction bases unmatched: 6. Germline CDR1 is KGHSH and CDR2 is LQKENI. CDR3 bases: TGTGCCAGCTCACCACCGACAGGGGTGCGGAAAGAGACCCAGTACTTC. Residues: CASSPPTGVRKETQYF.

In its sample, this clone was seen a few times. Sequence at one end of the junction differs from germline and may be a read error. The genes are TRBV7-7 and TRBJ2-5; tentatively, D is TRBD1 (6 bases). The germline V gene has CDR1 SSHAT and CDR2 FNYEAQ (reference sequence). This CDR3 contains 15 residues. CDR3 DNA: TGTGCTAGCAGCCAAAGCCGGACAGACCAAGAGACCCAGTACTTC. It translates to CASSQSRTDQETQYF.

J is TRBJ2-6 and V is TRBV19; the D gene is possibly TRBD2 (5 bases). Germline V gene sequence: CDR1 LNHDA, CDR2 SQIVND (reference sequence). Trimming removed 5 bases from V and 3 bases from J, with 11 bases in between. The CDR3 is 15 amino acids. Written as DNA, the CDR3 is TGTGCCAGTAGTCGGGGTGAGGTTGGGGCCAACGTCCTGACTTTC. Encoded protein: CASSRGEVGANVLTF.

The J gene is TRBJ2-3, the V gene TRBV7-2, with 13 bases fitting TRBD2. The trim removed 5 bases at V and 6 bases at J, leaving 17 bases unmatched. This CDR3 has 19 amino acids. Germline V gene data show CDR1 as SGHTA and CDR2 as FQGNSA. CDR3 loop: CASSPPRTSGGLHGDTQYF. The CDR3 DNA reads as TGTGCCAGCAGCCCTCCTCGGACTAGCGGGGGCCTACATGGCGATACGCAGTATTTT.

This clone was counted once. This sequence joins TRBV2 and TRBJ2-3; TRBD1 aligns across 7 bases. Trimming took 4 bases from V and 0 from J; bases not matched to a gene: 10. The CDR3 has 17 residues. Germline V CDR1 and CDR2: SNHLY, FYNNEI. The CDR3 reads CASSGQGPPTSTDTQYF. The CDR3 DNA is TGTGCCAGCAGTGGACAGGGTCCCCCGACAAGCACAGATACGCAGTATTTT. Combining the CDR3 with reference TRBV2 and TRBJ2-3 gives the whole variable domain EPEVTQTPSHQVTQMGQEVILRCVPISNHLYFYWYRQILGQKVEFLVSFYNNEISEKSEIFDDQFSVERPDGSNFTLKIRSTKLEDSAMYFCASSGQGPPTSTDTQYFGPGTRLTVL.

The V call is TRBV5-4, the J call TRBJ2-3; D is ambiguous. V shed 3 bases and J shed 2 bases, with 16 bases lying between them. CDR1 SGHNT and CDR2 YYREEE come from the germline V gene (reference sequence). The CDR3 is made up of 16 amino acids. CDR3 in amino acids: CASSSAQARSTDTQYF. CDR3 in DNA: TGTGCCAGCAGCTCCGCCCAGGCACGATCCACAGATACGCAGTATTTT.

V and J are TRBV10-3 and TRBJ1-1; TRBD1 agrees at 9 bases. Trimming removed 2 bases from V and 4 bases from J; junction bases left unmatched: 8. Germline V CDR1 and CDR2: ENHRY, SYGVKD. CDR3 length equals 16 residues. The CDR3 DNA reads TGTGCCATCAGTGAGGGAACGGGACAGGGCGTCACTGAAGCTTTCTTT. Translated, it gives CAISEGTGQGVTEAFF.

The chain carries TRBV7-2 and TRBJ1-2; the match to TRBD1 covers 11 bases. The CDR3 is 15 amino acids. V lost 5 bases to trimming and J lost 6 bases; unmatched junction nucleotides: 8. CDR1 and CDR2 (germline): SGHTA, FQGNSA. In nucleotides, the CDR3 is TGTGCCAGCAGCCGGATTGGACAGGGGGCGAATGGCTACACCTTC. This encodes CASSRIGQGANGYTF. Drawing the rest from reference TRBV7-2 and TRBJ1-2, the complete variable domain is GAGVSQSPSNKVTEKGKDVELRCDPISGHTALYWYRQSLGQGLEFLIYFQGNSAPDKSGLPSDRFSAERTGGSVSTLTIQRTQQEDSAVYLCASSRIGQGANGYTFGSGTRLTVV.

This sequence joins TRBV19 and TRBJ2-2, with 9 bases aligning to TRBD1. The germline gives CDR1 LNHDA, CDR2 SQIVND (reference sequence). The CDR3 is 16 amino acids. J lost 5 bases, V lost 7 bases, and 11 bases had no gene match. CDR3 protein: CASNVPGTGNTGELFF. The DNA of the CDR3 is TGTGCCAGTAACGTCCCTGGGACAGGGAATACCGGGGAGCTGTTTTTT.

V usage is TRBV1 and J usage is TRBJ1-3; TRBD1, the table's D call, was not compared with the DNA. TRBV1 is a known pseudogene. CDR3 length: 20 amino acids. This chain's CDR3 is CTSSQEVRTGQAYSGNTIYF. The CDR3 coding sequence is TGCACCAGCAGCCAAGAGGTGCGGACAGGACAGGCCTACTCTGGAAACACCATATATTTT.

The chain recombines TRBV9 with TRBJ2-1; D gene ambiguous. The CDR3 is 13 residues long. V was trimmed by 0 bases and J by 9 bases, leaving 10 bases between them. Germline values: CDR1 SGDLS, CDR2 YYNGEE. The CDR3 DNA reads TGTGCCAGCAGCGTAGGCAATATCGGTGAGCAGTTCTTC. Its translation is CASSVGNIGEQFF.

CDR3 sequence: CASSLRTGLAGSSTDTQYF. CDR3 DNA sequence: TGTGCCAGCAGCCTCCGGACGGGACTAGCGGGGTCTAGCACAGATACGCAGTATTTT. This chain joins TRBV14 and TRBJ2-3; 13 bases are a match to TRBD2. The V and J ends lost 4 bases and 0 bases, in that order; junction bases with no gene match: 10. CDR1 and CDR2 (germline): SGHDN, FVKESK. This CDR3 has 19 amino acids.

This chain connects TRBV9 to TRBJ1-2, with TRBD1 matching 11 bases. The CDR3 has 15 residues. Trimming at V came to 3 bases and at J to 4 bases, leaving 5 bases not matched to a gene. Germline values: CDR1 SGDLS, CDR2 YYNGEE. The CDR3 sequence is CASSDGTGGFYGYTF. For the CDR3, the DNA is TGTGCCAGCAGCGATGGGACAGGGGGATTCTATGGCTACACCTTC.

V is TRBV4-2 and J is TRBJ1-5; unclear D gene. The CDR3 runs 14 residues. The V end lost 0 bases, the J end lost 5 bases, and 8 bases lay between the germline ends. The germline CDR1 and CDR2 sequences are LGHNA and YNFKEQ. The CDR3 DNA follows: TGTGCCAGCAGCCAAGATAACGCAGATCAGCCCCAGCATTTT. Translated: CASSQDNADQPQHF.

The J gene is TRBJ1-4, the V gene TRBV30; 9 nucleotides match TRBD1. The CDR3 has 15 amino acids. Germline V CDR1 and CDR2: GTSNPN, SVGIG (reference sequence). Losses at the gene ends were 1 base for V and 5 bases for J; bases not matched to a gene: 5. The CDR3 sequence is CAWSAGGQGNEKLFF. The CDR3 DNA reads TGTGCCTGGAGTGCCGGGGGACAGGGAAATGAAAAACTGTTTTTT.

This clone was observed a handful of times. The V gene is TRBV5-1, the J gene TRBJ2-3, with 9 bases identical to TRBD2. V was clipped by 0 bases and J by 0 bases; unmatched bases: 8. The CDR3 runs to 18 residues. CDR1 and CDR2 from the germline V gene are SGHRS and YFSETQ. DNA of the CDR3: TGCGCCAGCAGCTTGGCCGAGCGGGGGGCTTTTAGCACAGATACGCAGTATTTT. This sequence encodes CASSLAERGAFSTDTQYF.

The V call is TRBV9, the J call TRBJ2-5; tentatively, D is TRBD1 (7 bases). Germline V CDR1 and CDR2: SGDLS, YYNGEE. V was shortened by 5 bases and J by 3 bases, with 14 bases between the two germline ends. The CDR3 totals 14 residues. CDR3 nucleotides: TGTGCCAGCAGTCCAGGAGGGACAGAAGAGACCCAGTACTTC. It specifies CASSPGGTEETQYF.

The rearrangement links TRBV6-5 to TRBJ2-1; 8 bases are a match to TRBD2. The CDR3 consists of 14 residues. The ends lost 6 bases at V and 9 bases at J; junction bases unmatched: 10. Germline V lookup: CDR1 MNHEY, CDR2 SVGAGI. The CDR3 DNA reads as TGTGCCAGCAGATTCCAGGCGGGGGGCGGTGAGCAGTTCTTC. Translating gives CASRFQAGGGEQFF.